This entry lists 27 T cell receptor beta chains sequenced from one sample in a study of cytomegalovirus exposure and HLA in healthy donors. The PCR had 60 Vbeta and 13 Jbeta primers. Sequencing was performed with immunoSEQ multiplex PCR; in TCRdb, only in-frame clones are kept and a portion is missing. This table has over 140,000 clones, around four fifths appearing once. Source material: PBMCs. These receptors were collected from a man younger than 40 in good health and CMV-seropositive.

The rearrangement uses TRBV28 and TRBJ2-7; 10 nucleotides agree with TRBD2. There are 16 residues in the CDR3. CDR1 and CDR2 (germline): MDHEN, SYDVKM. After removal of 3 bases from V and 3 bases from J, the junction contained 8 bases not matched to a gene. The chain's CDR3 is CASSLGSGRIFYEQYF. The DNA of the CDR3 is TGTGCCAGCAGTTTGGGTAGCGGGAGGATTTTCTACGAGCAGTACTTC. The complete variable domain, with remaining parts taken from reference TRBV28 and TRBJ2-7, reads DVKVTQSSRYLVKRTGEKVFLECVQDMDHENMFWYRQDPGLGLRLIYFSYDVKMKEKGDIPEGYSVSREKKERFSLILESASTNQTSMYLCASSLGSGRIFYEQYFGPGTRLTVT.

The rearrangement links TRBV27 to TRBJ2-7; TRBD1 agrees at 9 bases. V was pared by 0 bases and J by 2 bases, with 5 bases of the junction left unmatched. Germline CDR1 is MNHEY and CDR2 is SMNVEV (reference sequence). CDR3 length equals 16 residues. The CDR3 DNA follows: TGTGCCAGCAGTTTATCGAGGGGGACAGGGACCTACGAGCAGTACTTC. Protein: CASSLSRGTGTYEQYF.

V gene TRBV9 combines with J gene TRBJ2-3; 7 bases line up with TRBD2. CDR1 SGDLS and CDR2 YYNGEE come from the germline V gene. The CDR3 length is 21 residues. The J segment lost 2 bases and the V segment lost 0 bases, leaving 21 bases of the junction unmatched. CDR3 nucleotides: TGTGCCAGCAGCGTAGGACTCCGACAGACTTGGGCGGGAGAATACACAGATACGCAGTATTTT. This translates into CASSVGLRQTWAGEYTDTQYF.

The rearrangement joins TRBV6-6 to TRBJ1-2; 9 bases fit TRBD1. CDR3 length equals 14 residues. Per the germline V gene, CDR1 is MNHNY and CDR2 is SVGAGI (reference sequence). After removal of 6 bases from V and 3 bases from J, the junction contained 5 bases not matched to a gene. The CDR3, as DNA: TGTGCCAGCAGGGAACAGGGGGCGGACTATGGCTACACCTTC. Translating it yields CASREQGADYGYTF.

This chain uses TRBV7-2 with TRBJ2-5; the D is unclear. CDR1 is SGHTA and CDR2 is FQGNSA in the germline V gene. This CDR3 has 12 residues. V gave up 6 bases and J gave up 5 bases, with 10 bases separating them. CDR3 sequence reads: CASSHTKETQYF. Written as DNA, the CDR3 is TGTGCCAGCAGTCATACTAAGGAGACCCAGTACTTC.

The CDR3 sequence: CASSSYSSYNEQFF. The CDR3 coding sequence is TGTGCCAGCAGCTCATATAGCTCCTACAATGAGCAGTTCTTC. The V and J genes are TRBV7-2 and TRBJ2-1; no firm D call. CDR1 is SGHTA and CDR2 is FQGNSA in the germline V gene. The CDR3 is 14 residues long. Trimming stripped 4 bases from V and 0 bases from J, with 7 bases between.

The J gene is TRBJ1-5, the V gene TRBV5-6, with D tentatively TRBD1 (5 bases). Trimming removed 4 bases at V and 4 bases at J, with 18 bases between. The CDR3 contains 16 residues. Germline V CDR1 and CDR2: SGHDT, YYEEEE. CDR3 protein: CASSTQDSGGNQPQHF. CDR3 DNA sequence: TGTGCCAGCAGCACCCAAGACTCTGGGGGGAATCAGCCCCAGCATTTT. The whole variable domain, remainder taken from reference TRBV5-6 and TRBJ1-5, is DAGVTQSPTHLIKTRGQQVTLRCSPKSGHDTVSWYQQALGQGPQFIFQYYEEEERQRGNFPDRFSGHQFPNYSSELNVNALLLGDSALYLCASSTQDSGGNQPQHFGDGTRLSIL.

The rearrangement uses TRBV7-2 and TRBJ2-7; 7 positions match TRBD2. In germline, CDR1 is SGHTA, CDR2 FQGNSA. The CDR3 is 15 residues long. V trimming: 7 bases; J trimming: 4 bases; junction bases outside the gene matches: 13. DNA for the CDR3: TGTGCCAGCACTAGGGGAGGGCTAGCTGAGTACGAGCAGTACTTC. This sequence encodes CASTRGGLAEYEQYF.

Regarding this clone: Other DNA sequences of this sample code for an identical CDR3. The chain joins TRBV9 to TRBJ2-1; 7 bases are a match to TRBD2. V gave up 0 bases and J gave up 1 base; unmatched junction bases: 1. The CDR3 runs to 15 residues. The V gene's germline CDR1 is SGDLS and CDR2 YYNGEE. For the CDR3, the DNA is TGTGCCAGCAGCGTAGGCGGGGGATCCTACAATGAGCAGTTCTTC. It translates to CASSVGGGSYNEQFF.

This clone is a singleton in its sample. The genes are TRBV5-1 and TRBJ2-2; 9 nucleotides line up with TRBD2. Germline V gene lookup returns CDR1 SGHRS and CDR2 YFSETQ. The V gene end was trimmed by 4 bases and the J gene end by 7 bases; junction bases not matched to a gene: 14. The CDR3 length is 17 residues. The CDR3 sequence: CASSSRPAGGPNGELFF. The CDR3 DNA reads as TGCGCCAGCAGCAGCCGCCCGGCGGGGGGGCCGAACGGGGAGCTGTTTTTT. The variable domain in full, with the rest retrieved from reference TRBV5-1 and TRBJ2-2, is KAGVTQTPRYLIKTRGQQVTLSCSPISGHRSVSWYQQTPGQGLQFLFEYFSETQRNKGNFPGRFSGRQFSNSRSEMNVSTLELGDSALYLCASSSRPAGGPNGELFFGEGSRLTVL.

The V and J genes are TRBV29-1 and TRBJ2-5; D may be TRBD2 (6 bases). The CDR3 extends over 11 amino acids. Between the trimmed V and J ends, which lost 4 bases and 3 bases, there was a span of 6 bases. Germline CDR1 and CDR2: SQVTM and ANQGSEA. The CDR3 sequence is CSVGREETQYF. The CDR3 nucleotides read TGCAGCGTTGGGAGGGAAGAGACCCAGTACTTC.

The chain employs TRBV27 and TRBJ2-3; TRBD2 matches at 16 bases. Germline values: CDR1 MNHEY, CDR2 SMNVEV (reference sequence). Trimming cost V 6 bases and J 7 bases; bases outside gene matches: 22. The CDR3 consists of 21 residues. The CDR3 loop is CASRETAGGLAGGPGFYTQYF. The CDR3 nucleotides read TGTGCCAGCAGAGAAACCGCCGGGGGACTAGCGGGAGGGCCAGGCTTTTATACGCAGTATTTT.

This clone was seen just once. CDR3 amino acids: CASSYLDRGTGYTF. Written as DNA, the CDR3 is TGTGCCAGCAGTTACCTGGACAGAGGAACTGGCTACACCTTC. This chain connects TRBV6-5 to TRBJ1-2, with D maybe TRBD1 (6 bases). The CDR3 is made up of 14 amino acids. The V end lost 2 bases, the J end lost 7 bases, and 14 bases lay between the germline ends. Germline V lookup: CDR1 MNHEY, CDR2 SVGAGI.

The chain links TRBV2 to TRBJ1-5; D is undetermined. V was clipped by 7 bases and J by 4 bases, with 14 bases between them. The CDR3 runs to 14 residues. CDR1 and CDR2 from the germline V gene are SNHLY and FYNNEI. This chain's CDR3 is CASTRAALNQPQHF. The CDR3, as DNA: TGTGCCAGCACCCGAGCGGCATTAAATCAGCCCCAGCATTTT.

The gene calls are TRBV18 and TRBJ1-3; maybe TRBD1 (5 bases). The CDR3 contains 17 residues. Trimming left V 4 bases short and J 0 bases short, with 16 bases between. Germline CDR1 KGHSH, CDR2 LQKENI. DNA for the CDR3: TGTGCCAGCTCACTCAGTGGCGGGGGATCCTCTGGAAACACCATATATTTT. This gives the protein CASSLSGGGSSGNTIYF.

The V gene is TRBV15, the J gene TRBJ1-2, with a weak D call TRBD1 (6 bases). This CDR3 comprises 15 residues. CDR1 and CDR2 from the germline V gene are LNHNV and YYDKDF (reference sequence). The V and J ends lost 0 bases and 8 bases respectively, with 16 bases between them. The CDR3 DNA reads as TGTGCCACCAGCAGAGATTCAGGGGACCCGAGAGGCTACACCTTC. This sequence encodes CATSRDSGDPRGYTF.

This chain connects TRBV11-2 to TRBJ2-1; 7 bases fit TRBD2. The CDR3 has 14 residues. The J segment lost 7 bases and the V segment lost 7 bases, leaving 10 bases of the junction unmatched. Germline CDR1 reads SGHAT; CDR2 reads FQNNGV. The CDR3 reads CASTLGLFTNEQFF. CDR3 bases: TGTGCCAGCACCCTGGGACTATTCACGAATGAGCAGTTCTTC.

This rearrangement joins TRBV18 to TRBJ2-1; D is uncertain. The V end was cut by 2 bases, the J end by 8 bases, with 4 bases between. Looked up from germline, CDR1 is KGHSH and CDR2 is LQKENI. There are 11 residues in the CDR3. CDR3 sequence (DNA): TGTGCCAGCTCACCATTAGATGAGCAGTTCTTC. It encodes CASSPLDEQFF.

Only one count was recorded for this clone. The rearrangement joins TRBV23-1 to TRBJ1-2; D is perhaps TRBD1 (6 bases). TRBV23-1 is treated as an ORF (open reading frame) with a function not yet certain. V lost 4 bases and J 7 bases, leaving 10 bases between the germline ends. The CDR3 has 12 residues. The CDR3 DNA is TGCGCCAGCAGTCCTACAGGGACTGGCTACACCTTC. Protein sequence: CASSPTGTGYTF.

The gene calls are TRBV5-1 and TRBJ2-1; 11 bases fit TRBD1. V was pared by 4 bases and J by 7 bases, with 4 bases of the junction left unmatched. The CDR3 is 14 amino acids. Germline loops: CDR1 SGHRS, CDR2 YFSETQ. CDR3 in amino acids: CASSTGTGGNEQFF. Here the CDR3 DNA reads TGCGCCAGCAGCACCGGGACAGGGGGGAATGAGCAGTTCTTC.

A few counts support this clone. CDR3 nucleotide sequence: TGTGCCAGCAGCACTGGAGCGGGGGGCCTCTCCTACGAGCAGTACTTC. Translation: CASSTGAGGLSYEQYF. The chain carries TRBV5-6 and TRBJ2-7; TRBD2 matches at 9 bases. The germline V gene has CDR1 SGHDT and CDR2 YYEEEE. CDR3 length: 16 residues. With 4 bases clipped from V and 0 bases from J, the junction kept 8 bases outside the gene matches.

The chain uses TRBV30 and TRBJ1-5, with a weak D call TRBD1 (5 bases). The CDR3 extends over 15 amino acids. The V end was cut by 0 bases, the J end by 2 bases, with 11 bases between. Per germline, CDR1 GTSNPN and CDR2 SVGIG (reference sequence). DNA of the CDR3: TGTGCCTGGAGTGTAAAGGGGCAGGGCAATCAGCCCCAGCATTTT. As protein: CAWSVKGQGNQPQHF.

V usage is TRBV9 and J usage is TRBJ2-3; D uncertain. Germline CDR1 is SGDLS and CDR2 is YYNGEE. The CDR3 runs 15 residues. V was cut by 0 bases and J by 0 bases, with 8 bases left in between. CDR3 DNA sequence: TGTGCCAGCAGCGTAGGAGTTGCTAGCACAGATACGCAGTATTTT. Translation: CASSVGVASTDTQYF.

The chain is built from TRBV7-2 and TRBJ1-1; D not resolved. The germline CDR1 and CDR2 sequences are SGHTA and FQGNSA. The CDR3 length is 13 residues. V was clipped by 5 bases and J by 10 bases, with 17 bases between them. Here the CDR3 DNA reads TGTGCCAGCAGCCGAGGACGGACCGAGGGAGCTTTCTTT. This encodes CASSRGRTEGAFF.

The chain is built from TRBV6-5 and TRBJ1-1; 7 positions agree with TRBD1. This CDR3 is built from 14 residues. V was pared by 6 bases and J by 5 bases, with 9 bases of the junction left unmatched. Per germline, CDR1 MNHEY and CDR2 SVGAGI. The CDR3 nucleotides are TGTGCCAGCAGAAAACAGGGGTTGGTGACTGAAGCTTTCTTT. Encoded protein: CASRKQGLVTEAFF.

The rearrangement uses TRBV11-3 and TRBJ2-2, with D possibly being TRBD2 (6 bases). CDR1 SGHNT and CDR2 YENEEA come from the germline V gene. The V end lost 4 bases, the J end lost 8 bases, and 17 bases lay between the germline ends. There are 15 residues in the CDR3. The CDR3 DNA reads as TGTGCCAGCAGCTCCTCCCGGGGGACTCAGGGGGAGCTGTTTTTT. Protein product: CASSSSRGTQGELFF. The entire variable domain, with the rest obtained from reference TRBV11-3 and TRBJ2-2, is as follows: EAGVVQSPRYKIIEKKQPVAFWCNPISGHNTLYWYLQNLGQGPELLIRYENEEAVDDSQLPKDRFSAERLKGVDSTLKIQPAELGDSAVYLCASSSSRGTQGELFFGEGSRLTVL.

The CDR3, as DNA: TGCGCCAGCAGCTGGACAGGGCCGAACACCGGGGAGCTGTTTTTT. This sequence encodes CASSWTGPNTGELFF. The rearrangement uses TRBV5-1 and TRBJ2-2; 8 bases map to TRBD1. The ends lost 3 bases at V and 0 bases at J; junction bases unmatched: 1. Germline V gene sequence: CDR1 SGHRS, CDR2 YFSETQ. The CDR3 spans 15 residues.